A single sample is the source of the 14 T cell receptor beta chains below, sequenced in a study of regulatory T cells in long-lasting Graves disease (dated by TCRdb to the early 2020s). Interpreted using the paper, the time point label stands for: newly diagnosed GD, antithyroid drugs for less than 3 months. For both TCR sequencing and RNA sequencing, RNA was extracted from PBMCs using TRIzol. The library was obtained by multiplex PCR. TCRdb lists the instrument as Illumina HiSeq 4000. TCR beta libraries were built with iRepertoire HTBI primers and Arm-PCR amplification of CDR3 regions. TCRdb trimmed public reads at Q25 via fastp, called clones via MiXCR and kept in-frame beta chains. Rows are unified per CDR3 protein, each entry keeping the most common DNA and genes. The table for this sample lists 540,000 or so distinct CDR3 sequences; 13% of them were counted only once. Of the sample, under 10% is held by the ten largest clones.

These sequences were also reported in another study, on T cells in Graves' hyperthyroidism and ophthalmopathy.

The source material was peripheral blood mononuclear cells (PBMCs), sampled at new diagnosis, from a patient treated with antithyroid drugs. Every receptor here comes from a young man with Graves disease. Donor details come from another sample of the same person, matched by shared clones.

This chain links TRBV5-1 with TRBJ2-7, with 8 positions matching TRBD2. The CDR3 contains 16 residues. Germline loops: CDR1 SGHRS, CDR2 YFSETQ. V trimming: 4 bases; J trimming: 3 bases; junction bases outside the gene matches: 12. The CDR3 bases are TGCGCCAGCAGCCCGGAGGCGGGAGGATTCCTCTACGAGCAGTACTTC. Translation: CASSPEAGGFLYEQYF.

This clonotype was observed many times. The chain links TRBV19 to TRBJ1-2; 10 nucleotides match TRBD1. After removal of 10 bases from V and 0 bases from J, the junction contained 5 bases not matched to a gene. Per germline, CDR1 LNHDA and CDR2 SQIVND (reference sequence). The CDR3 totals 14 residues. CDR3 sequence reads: CATSDRGTNYGYTF. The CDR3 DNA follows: TGTGCCACTTCGGACAGGGGGACTAACTATGGCTACACCTTC.

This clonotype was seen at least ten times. The DNA for the CDR3 is TGTGCCAGCAGCACCGCTAGCGCCTCCTACAATGAGCAGTTCTTC. It codes for CASSTASASYNEQFF. V is TRBV11-1 and J is TRBJ2-1; tentatively, D is TRBD2 (6 bases). Trimming left V 5 bases short and J 0 bases short, with 11 bases between. The CDR3 contains 15 residues. Germline values: CDR1 SGHAT, CDR2 FQDESV (reference sequence).

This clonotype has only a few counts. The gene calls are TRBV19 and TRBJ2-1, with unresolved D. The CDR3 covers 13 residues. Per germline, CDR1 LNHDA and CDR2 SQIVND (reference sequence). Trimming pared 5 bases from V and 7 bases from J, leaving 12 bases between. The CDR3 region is CASSVSLENEQFF. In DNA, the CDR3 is TGTGCCAGTAGTGTTTCCCTAGAGAATGAGCAGTTCTTC.

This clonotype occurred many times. The CDR3 reads CASSPERTTYYEQYF. DNA of the CDR3: TGTGCCAGCAGTCCGGAACGGACCACTTACTACGAGCAGTACTTC. The rearrangement joins TRBV4-2 to TRBJ2-7, with unresolved D. Trimming removed 6 bases at V and 3 bases at J, with 18 bases between. Germline lookup yields CDR1 LGHNA and CDR2 YNFKEQ. The CDR3 loop spans 15 amino acids.

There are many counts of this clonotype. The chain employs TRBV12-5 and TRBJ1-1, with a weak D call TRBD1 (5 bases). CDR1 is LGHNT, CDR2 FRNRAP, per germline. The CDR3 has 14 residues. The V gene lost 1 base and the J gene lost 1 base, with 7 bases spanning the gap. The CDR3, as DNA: TGTGCTAGTGGTTTGGACGGGACGAACACTGAAGCTTTCTTT. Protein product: CASGLDGTNTEAFF.

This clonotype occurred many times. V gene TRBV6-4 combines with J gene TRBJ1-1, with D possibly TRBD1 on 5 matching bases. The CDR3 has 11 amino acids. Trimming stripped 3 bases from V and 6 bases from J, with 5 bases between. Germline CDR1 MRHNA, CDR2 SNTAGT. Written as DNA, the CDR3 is TGTGCCAGCAGTGAGGGGGCTGAAGCTTTCTTT. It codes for CASSEGAEAFF.

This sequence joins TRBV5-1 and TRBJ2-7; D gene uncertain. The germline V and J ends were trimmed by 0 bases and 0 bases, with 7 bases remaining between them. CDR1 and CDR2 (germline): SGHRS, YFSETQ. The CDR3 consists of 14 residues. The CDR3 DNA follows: TGCGCCAGCAGCTTGGACTACCTCTCCTACGAGCAGTACTTC. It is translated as CASSLDYLSYEQYF.

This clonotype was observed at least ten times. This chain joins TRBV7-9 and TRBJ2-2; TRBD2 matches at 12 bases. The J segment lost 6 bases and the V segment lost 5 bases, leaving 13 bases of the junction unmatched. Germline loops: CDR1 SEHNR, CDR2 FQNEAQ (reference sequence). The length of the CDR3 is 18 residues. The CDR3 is CASSHPASGRVFAGELFF. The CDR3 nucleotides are TGTGCCAGCAGCCATCCCGCTAGCGGGAGGGTTTTCGCCGGGGAGCTGTTTTTT.

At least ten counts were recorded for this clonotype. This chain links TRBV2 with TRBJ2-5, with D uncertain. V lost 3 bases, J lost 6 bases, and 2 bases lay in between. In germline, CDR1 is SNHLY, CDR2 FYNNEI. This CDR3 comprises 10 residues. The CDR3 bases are TGTGCCAGCAGTGATAAGACCCAGTACTTC. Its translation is CASSDKTQYF.

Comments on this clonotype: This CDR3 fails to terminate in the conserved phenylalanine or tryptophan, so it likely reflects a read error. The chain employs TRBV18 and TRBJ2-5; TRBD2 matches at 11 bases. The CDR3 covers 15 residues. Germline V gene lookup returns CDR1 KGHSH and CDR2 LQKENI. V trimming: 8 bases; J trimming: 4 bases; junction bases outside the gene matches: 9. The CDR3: CASRSLAGGSETQYL. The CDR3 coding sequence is TGTGCCAGCCGATCCCTAGCGGGAGGTTCAGAGACCCAGTACCTC.

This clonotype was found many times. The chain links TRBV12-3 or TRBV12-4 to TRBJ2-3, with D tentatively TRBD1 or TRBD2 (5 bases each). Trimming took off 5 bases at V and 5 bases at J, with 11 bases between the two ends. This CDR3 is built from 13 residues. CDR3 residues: CASSRDRQDTQYF. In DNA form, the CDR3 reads TGTGCCAGCAGTAGGGACCGTCAAGATACGCAGTATTTT.

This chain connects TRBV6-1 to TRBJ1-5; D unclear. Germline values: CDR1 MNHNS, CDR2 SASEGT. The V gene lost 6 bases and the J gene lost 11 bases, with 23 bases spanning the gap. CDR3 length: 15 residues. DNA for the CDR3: TGTGCCAGCAGGCCCACGGGCCCCGGGTGGGAGACCCAGCATTTT. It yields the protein CASRPTGPGWETQHF.

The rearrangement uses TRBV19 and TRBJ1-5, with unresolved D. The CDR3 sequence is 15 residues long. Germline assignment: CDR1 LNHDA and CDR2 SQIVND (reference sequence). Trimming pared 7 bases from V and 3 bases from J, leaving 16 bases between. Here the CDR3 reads CASTSVAGFNQPQHF. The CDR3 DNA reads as TGTGCCAGTACGTCCGTAGCGGGTTTCAATCAGCCCCAGCATTTT.